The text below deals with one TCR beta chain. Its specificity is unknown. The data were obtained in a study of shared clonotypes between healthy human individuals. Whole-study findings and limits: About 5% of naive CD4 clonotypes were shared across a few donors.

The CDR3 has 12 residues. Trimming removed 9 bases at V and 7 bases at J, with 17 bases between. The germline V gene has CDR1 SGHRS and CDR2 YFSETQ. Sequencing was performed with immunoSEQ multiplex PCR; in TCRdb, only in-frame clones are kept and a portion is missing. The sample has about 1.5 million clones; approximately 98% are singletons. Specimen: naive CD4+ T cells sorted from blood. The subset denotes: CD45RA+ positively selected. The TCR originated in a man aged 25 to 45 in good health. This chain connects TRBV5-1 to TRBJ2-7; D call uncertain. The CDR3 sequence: CATRSLVGEQYF. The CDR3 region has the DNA TGCGCCACCCGGTCCCTGGTGGGAGAGCAGTACTTC. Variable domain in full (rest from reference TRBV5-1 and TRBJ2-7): KAGVTQTPRYLIKTRGQQVTLSCSPISGHRSVSWYQQTPGQGLQFLFEYFSETQRNKGNFPGRFSGRQFSNSRSEMNVSTLELGDSALYLCATRSLVGEQYFGPGTRLTVT.